These T cell receptor beta chains were read from a single sample in a study of blood T cells in healthy people across ages. TCRdb fed the 5' RACE reads into MiXCR, producing one record per CDR3 protein. The data show 800,000 to 1,300,000 distinct CDR3 sequences, almost 25% seen once. The same data also went into a second study, on T cells of mothers and their children.

Input material: blood. These receptors were obtained from a girl aged 2 to 10 in good health. Both conserved end residues are part of each CDR3. D genes are given only for firm matches. Not every row has a clone size; where given, it reads once, few, many or a size class.

>TRBV5-1|NA|TRBJ2-7|NA|14
TGCGCCAGCAGCTTGGAAGGTTCGGTCTACGAGCAGTACTTC
CASSLEGSVYEQYF
>TRBV29-1|NA|TRBJ2-7|NA|12
TGCAGCGTTGAAGATCCCTACTACGAGCAGTACTTC
CSVEDPYYEQYF
>TRBV7-9|few|TRBJ2-5|TRBD1|16
TGTGCCAGCAGCTTACCGAGGGACAGCCTACAAGAGACCCAGTACTTC
CASSLPRDSLQETQYF
>TRBV20-1|NA|TRBJ2-7|TRBD2|14
TGCAGTGCTAGACGGACTAGCGGGTACTACGAGCAGTACTTC
CSARRTSGYYEQYF
>TRBV9|NA|TRBJ1-2|TRBD1|15
TGTGCCAGCAGTATCGGGACAGCACGAAACTATGGCTACACCTTC
CASSIGTARNYGYTF
>TRBV7-9|NA|TRBJ1-1|NA|13
TGTGCCAGCCTGATGGGTGAGAACACTGAAGCTTTCTTT
CASLMGENTEAFF
>TRBV29-1|NA|TRBJ2-7|NA|11
TGCAGCGCACAGGGAATCAACGAGCAGTACTTC
CSAQGINEQYF
>TRBV4-2|NA|TRBJ1-4|NA|18
TGTGCCAGCAGCCAAGCCGCGGGGCCCAGTGCAACTAATGAAAAACTGTTTTTT
CASSQAAGPSATNEKLFF
>TRBV15|NA|TRBJ2-3|NA|15
TGTGCCACCAGTCTACTCCTAGAATTCACAGATACGCAGTATTTT
CATSLLLEFTDTQYF
>TRBV6-2/TRBV6-3|NA|TRBJ2-7|NA|13
TGTGCCAGCAGACTCGACACCTCCTACGAGCAGTACTTC
CASRLDTSYEQYF
>TRBV7-7|NA|TRBJ2-5|TRBD1|15
TGTGCTAGCAGCCTCGGACAGGATTACCAAGAGACCCAGTACTTC
CASSLGQDYQETQYF
>TRBV19|many|TRBJ2-5|TRBD1|13
TGCGCCAGCAGCCGGGACAGACAAGAGACCCAGTACTTC
CASSRDRQETQYF
>TRBV20-1|few|TRBJ2-1|NA|11
TGCAGTGCTACTTTTGGCAATGAGCAGTTCTTC
CSATFGNEQFF
>TRBV7-9|NA|TRBJ1-4|NA|14
TGTGCCGGCCCTCGGACGGAAACTAATGAAAAACTGTTTTTT
CAGPRTETNEKLFF
>TRBV25-1|NA|TRBJ2-6|TRBD1|17
TGTGCCAGCAGTGTTGCGACAGGGGAGGCTGGGGCCAACGTCCTGACTTTC
CASSVATGEAGANVLTF
>TRBV7-2|NA|TRBJ2-7|TRBD1|12
TGTGCCAGCAACTACAGGGGCGGCGAGCAGTACTTC
CASNYRGGEQYF
>TRBV4-3|few|TRBJ2-5|NA|15
TGCGCCAGCAGCCAACTGCGGGGCGAGGGGGAGACCCAGTACTTC
CASSQLRGEGETQYF
>TRBV9|few|TRBJ2-1|NA|16
TGTGCCAGCAGCGTAGGGGGCGGGCGGGTCTACAATGAGCAGTTCTTC
CASSVGGGRVYNEQFF
>TRBV10-3|NA|TRBJ2-3|TRBD2|14
TGTGCCATCATGGGGACTAGCGGGCAAGATACGCAGTATTTT
CAIMGTSGQDTQYF
>TRBV10-3|NA|TRBJ2-1|TRBD1|15
TGTGCCATCAGTGAGAACAGGGGGTCCTACAATGAGCAGTTCTTC
CAISENRGSYNEQFF
>TRBV7-2|NA|TRBJ1-6|NA|13
TGTGCCAGCAGCAGGGCGTTTGGATCACCCCTCCACTTT
CASSRAFGSPLHF
>TRBV12-3/TRBV12-4|NA|TRBJ2-5|NA|13
TGTGCCAGCAGACGTACAAGAGGAGAGACCCAGTACTTC
CASRRTRGETQYF
>TRBV6-1|NA|TRBJ2-7|TRBD2|15
TGTGCCAGCCGGGACACTAGCGGGAGCGTCTACGAGCAGTACTTC
CASRDTSGSVYEQYF
>TRBV21-1|few|TRBJ2-7|NA|17
TGTGCCAGCAGCAAAGAATCCTGCGGGTGGGGCTCCTACGAGCAGTACTTC
CASSKESCGWGSYEQYF
>TRBV27|few|TRBJ2-5|NA|13
TGTGCCAGCAAGGACCTACTTGAAGAGACCCAGTACTTC
CASKDLLEETQYF
>TRBV12-3/TRBV12-4|NA|TRBJ2-1|TRBD1|15
TGTGCCAGCAGTGACACCGGGACAGGGAAAGGTGAGCAGTTCTTC
CASSDTGTGKGEQFF
>TRBV20-1|few|TRBJ2-7|NA|12
TGCAGTGCTAGTAGGATGAGCTACGAGCAGTACTTC
CSASRMSYEQYF
>TRBV29-1|few|TRBJ2-1|NA|12
TGCAGCGTTGCTTCAGCGGCCAATGAGCAGTTCTTC
CSVASAANEQFF
>TRBV15|few|TRBJ2-5|NA|15
TGTGCCACCAGCAGTGAAAGCGGCCTCCAAGAGACCCAGTACTTC
CATSSESGLQETQYF
>TRBV7-3|few|TRBJ2-3|NA|13
TGTGCCAGCAGCTTAAAGAACACAGATACGCAGTATTTT
CASSLKNTDTQYF
>TRBV4-3|NA|TRBJ1-4|NA|9
TGCCCCAGCAGCCTCCGACAGGTTTTT
CPSSLRQVF
>TRBV6-1|NA|TRBJ1-5|NA|17
TGTGCCAGCAGTGAAGGTTCGGGGGCCCCCGGCAATCAGCCCCAGCATTTT
CASSEGSGAPGNQPQHF
>TRBV7-2|NA|TRBJ2-5|NA|14
TGTGCCAGCAGCCCGGGGTACCCACAAGAGACCCAGTACTTC
CASSPGYPQETQYF
>TRBV9|few|TRBJ2-5|TRBD2|14
TGTGCCAGCAGCGTAGGCGGGAGACTGGAGACCCAGTACTTC
CASSVGGRLETQYF
>TRBV12-5|once|TRBJ2-2|TRBD1|16
TGTGCCACCCTTCAATTACCGGGACAGGGATCCGGGGAGCTGTTTTTT
CATLQLPGQGSGELFF
>TRBV9|few|TRBJ2-7|NA|15
TGTGCCAGCAGCGTAATCCCCGGGGGTTCCTACGAGCAGTACTTC
CASSVIPGGSYEQYF
>TRBV28|NA|TRBJ1-2|NA|15
TGTGCCAGCAGTCCTACAAACAGGGAGACCTATGGCTACACCTTC
CASSPTNRETYGYTF
>TRBV25-1|few|TRBJ1-1|NA|11
TGTGCCAGCACAACCGGGACGGAAGCTTTCTTT
CASTTGTEAFF
>TRBV6-2/TRBV6-3|NA|TRBJ1-1|NA|14
TGTGCCAGCAGTTCACTCGGTATGAACACTGAAGCTTTCTTT
CASSSLGMNTEAFF
>TRBV4-2|NA|TRBJ1-4|NA|17
TGTGCCAGCAGCCAAGCTCTAGACTCTCGGCTGGATGAAAAACTGTTTTTT
CASSQALDSRLDEKLFF
>TRBV28|NA|TRBJ2-2|NA|14
TGTGCCAGCGGAAAGGACGGGCCAACCGGGGAGCTGTTTTTT
CASGKDGPTGELFF
>TRBV10-2|NA|TRBJ2-1|NA|13
TGCGCCAGCAGTGTTTACGAGTTCAATGAGCAGTTCTTC
CASSVYEFNEQFF
>TRBV29-1|once|TRBJ2-3|NA|12
TGCAGCGTTGAAGATAACACAGATACGCAGTATTTT
CSVEDNTDTQYF
>TRBV29-1|NA|TRBJ2-6|NA|11
TGCAGCGTTGCTGGGGCCAACGTCCTGACTTTC
CSVAGANVLTF
>TRBV9|NA|TRBJ1-1|TRBD1|15
TGTGCCAGCAGCGTATATGGGACAGGGGATACTGAAGCTTTCTTT
CASSVYGTGDTEAFF
>TRBV7-2|NA|TRBJ2-1|NA|17
TGTGCCAGCAACCACCCCGAGGGGTTGAGCTCCTACAATGAGCAGTTCTTC
CASNHPEGLSSYNEQFF
>TRBV4-1|NA|TRBJ2-1|NA|16
TGCGCCAGCAGCCAGGCGGGTGGCACGCCCTACAATGAGCAGTTCTTC
CASSQAGGTPYNEQFF
>TRBV9|NA|TRBJ2-6|TRBD2|18
TGTGCCAGCAGCGTAGGTGCCAGCGGGAGCCTTGGGGCCAACGTCCTGACTTTC
CASSVGASGSLGANVLTF
>TRBV19|NA|TRBJ2-5|NA|16
TGTGCCAGTAGTACCGGGGCCTTCCCTGCTCAAGAGACCCAGTACTTC
CASSTGAFPAQETQYF
>TRBV5-1|few|TRBJ2-7|NA|15
TGCGCCAGCAGCTTGGAGGGAGCCCCAGCCTACGAGCAGTACTTC
CASSLEGAPAYEQYF
>TRBV11-2|NA|TRBJ1-2|TRBD1|13
TGTGCCAGCAGACCCACAGGGGCCCAGGGCTACACCTTC
CASRPTGAQGYTF